The rows below give T cell receptor beta chains drawn from one sample of a study of T cell repertoires in cytomegalovirus infection. TCRdb used MiXCR to reprocess the reads, holding one entry per CDR3 protein. The sample holds more than 150,000 distinct CDR3 sequences, 23% seen once. Sequenced: PBMCs. The receptors come from a human donor in good health (CMV status not recorded). Some clones in this sample may be carry-over from other donors' samples. Each CDR3 is given with its conserved first and last residue. A D gene is named only where the DNA matches it firmly. Clone size appears in some rows only: once, few, many, or a class for an expanded clone.

j_call: TRBJ1-2; v_call: TRBV11-2; d_call: -; clone_size: many; cdr3_aa: CASRHPGRNYGYTF; cdr3_nt: TGTGCCAGCAGGCATCCGGGACGGAACTATGGCTACACCTTC
j_call: TRBJ1-2; v_call: TRBV6-5; d_call: -; clone_size: many; cdr3_aa: CASSSPPQGLKGYTF; cdr3_nt: TGTGCCAGCAGCTCCCCCCCCCAGGGGCTAAAGGGCTACACCTTC
j_call: TRBJ2-1; v_call: TRBV28; d_call: -; clone_size: many; cdr3_aa: CASSRDTTYNEQFF; cdr3_nt: TGTGCCAGCAGCCGGGACACAACCTACAATGAGCAGTTCTTC
j_call: TRBJ1-5; v_call: TRBV18; d_call: TRBD1; clone_size: many; cdr3_aa: CASSPPGQNSNQPQHF; cdr3_nt: TGTGCCAGCTCACCACCGGGACAGAATAGCAATCAGCCCCAGCATTTT
j_call: TRBJ2-7; v_call: TRBV6-2/TRBV6-3; d_call: TRBD2; clone_size: -; cdr3_aa: CASSPRAGSAYEQYF; cdr3_nt: TGTGCCAGCAGCCCCAGAGCGGGGAGCGCCTACGAGCAGTACTTC
j_call: TRBJ2-7; v_call: TRBV2; d_call: TRBD2; clone_size: -; cdr3_aa: CASRGGFSFEQYF; cdr3_nt: TGTGCCAGCAGGGGAGGGTTCTCTTTTGAGCAGTACTTC
j_call: TRBJ1-6; v_call: TRBV19; d_call: -; clone_size: -; cdr3_aa: CASSIDSEIYNSPLHF; cdr3_nt: TGTGCCAGTAGTATCGACAGCGAGATCTATAATTCACCCCTCCACTTT
j_call: TRBJ2-2; v_call: TRBV28; d_call: -; clone_size: few; cdr3_aa: CASSPPTGLNTGELFF; cdr3_nt: TGTGCCAGCAGTCCTCCGACCGGCTTGAACACCGGGGAGCTGTTTTTT
j_call: TRBJ1-2; v_call: TRBV20-1; d_call: -; clone_size: -; cdr3_aa: CSARDPVSWGYTF; cdr3_nt: TGCAGTGCTAGGGACCCAGTTTCCTGGGGCTACACCTTC
j_call: TRBJ2-2; v_call: TRBV29-1; d_call: -; clone_size: -; cdr3_aa: CSVDRGNTGELFF; cdr3_nt: TGCAGCGTTGATCGTGGGAACACCGGGGAGCTGTTTTTT
j_call: TRBJ1-4; v_call: TRBV7-2; d_call: -; clone_size: -; cdr3_aa: CASSLDRNEKLFF; cdr3_nt: TGTGCCAGCAGCTTAGACAGGAATGAAAAACTGTTTTTT
j_call: TRBJ1-4; v_call: TRBV7-2; d_call: -; clone_size: many; cdr3_aa: CASSPQGGTNEKLFF; cdr3_nt: TGTGCCAGCAGCCCTCAGGGTGGGACTAATGAAAAACTGTTTTTT
j_call: TRBJ2-5; v_call: TRBV7-2; d_call: TRBD1; clone_size: many; cdr3_aa: CASSLGGQQYQETQYF; cdr3_nt: TGTGCCAGCAGCTTAGGGGGACAGCAGTACCAAGAGACCCAGTACTTC
j_call: TRBJ2-3; v_call: TRBV15; d_call: -; clone_size: few; cdr3_aa: CATSRVGGIQGTQYF; cdr3_nt: TGTGCCACCAGCAGAGTTGGGGGTATCCAAGGCACGCAGTATTTT
j_call: TRBJ2-4; v_call: TRBV5-6; d_call: -; clone_size: -; cdr3_aa: CASSIGVGNIQYF; cdr3_nt: TGTGCCAGCAGCATAGGGGTGGGAAACATTCAGTACTTC
j_call: TRBJ2-2; v_call: TRBV20-1; d_call: -; clone_size: few; cdr3_aa: CSANAGNTGELFF; cdr3_nt: TGCAGTGCTAACGCAGGGAACACCGGGGAGCTGTTTTTT
j_call: TRBJ2-5; v_call: TRBV6-6; d_call: TRBD2; clone_size: few; cdr3_aa: CASSYIAGGPQETQYF; cdr3_nt: TGTGCCAGCAGTTACATAGCGGGGGGGCCCCAAGAGACCCAGTACTTC
j_call: TRBJ2-3; v_call: TRBV5-6; d_call: -; clone_size: few; cdr3_aa: CASSFWGYRDTDTQYF; cdr3_nt: TGTGCCAGCAGCTTTTGGGGTTATAGGGACACAGATACGCAGTATTTT
j_call: TRBJ2-3; v_call: TRBV2; d_call: -; clone_size: -; cdr3_aa: CATQLRGAEDTQYF; cdr3_nt: TGTGCCACCCAACTCAGGGGGGCTGAAGATACGCAGTATTTT
j_call: TRBJ2-1; v_call: TRBV7-3; d_call: TRBD2; clone_size: -; cdr3_aa: CASSYSGTTTYNEQFF; cdr3_nt: TGTGCCAGCAGCTATTCCGGGACTACCACTTACAATGAGCAGTTCTTC
j_call: TRBJ1-3; v_call: TRBV2; d_call: -; clone_size: many; cdr3_aa: CASSEGSGPAVNTIYF; cdr3_nt: TGTGCCAGCAGTGAAGGGTCGGGACCCGCTGTCAACACCATATATTTT
j_call: TRBJ2-7; v_call: TRBV14; d_call: -; clone_size: few; cdr3_aa: CASSQGITYEQYF; cdr3_nt: TGTGCCAGCAGCCAAGGGATCACCTACGAGCAGTACTTC
j_call: TRBJ1-6; v_call: TRBV12-3/TRBV12-4; d_call: TRBD1; clone_size: -; cdr3_aa: CASSTTGGFSPLHF; cdr3_nt: TGTGCCAGCAGTACTACAGGGGGTTTCTCACCCCTCCACTTT
j_call: TRBJ2-3; v_call: TRBV12-3/TRBV12-4; d_call: -; clone_size: many; cdr3_aa: CASSSRLTDTQYF; cdr3_nt: TGTGCCAGCAGTAGCAGACTCACAGATACGCAGTATTTT
j_call: TRBJ2-7; v_call: TRBV12-3/TRBV12-4; d_call: TRBD1; clone_size: -; cdr3_aa: CASTRTGEYEQYF; cdr3_nt: TGTGCCAGCACCCGGACAGGAGAATACGAGCAGTACTTC
j_call: TRBJ1-5; v_call: TRBV6-2/TRBV6-3; d_call: -; clone_size: -; cdr3_aa: CASSFPNREEQPQHF; cdr3_nt: TGTGCCAGCAGTTTTCCGAACAGGGAGGAGCAGCCCCAGCATTTT
j_call: TRBJ2-1; v_call: TRBV7-2; d_call: TRBD2; clone_size: many; cdr3_aa: CASSLVGLAEAGGPNNEQFF; cdr3_nt: TGTGCCAGCAGCTTAGTAGGACTAGCGGAAGCAGGGGGGCCGAACAATGAGCAGTTCTTC
j_call: TRBJ2-1; v_call: TRBV12-3/TRBV12-4; d_call: TRBD2; clone_size: many; cdr3_aa: CASRPGTSREQFF; cdr3_nt: TGTGCCAGCAGACCCGGGACTAGTCGTGAGCAGTTCTTC
j_call: TRBJ2-5; v_call: TRBV7-8; d_call: -; clone_size: -; cdr3_aa: CASSTRQAFQETQYF; cdr3_nt: TGTGCCAGCAGCACTAGACAGGCCTTCCAAGAGACCCAGTACTTC
j_call: TRBJ1-1; v_call: TRBV12-3/TRBV12-4; d_call: TRBD1; clone_size: -; cdr3_aa: CASRTGGGNTEAFF; cdr3_nt: TGTGCCAGCAGAACAGGGGGCGGTAACACTGAAGCTTTCTTT
j_call: TRBJ2-1; v_call: TRBV5-1; d_call: TRBD2; clone_size: few; cdr3_aa: CASSLQASGSSEQFF; cdr3_nt: TGCGCCAGCAGCTTGCAAGCTAGCGGGAGCTCTGAGCAGTTCTTC
j_call: TRBJ2-7; v_call: TRBV11-2; d_call: -; clone_size: few; cdr3_aa: CASSIQGFYEQYF; cdr3_nt: TGTGCCAGCAGCATACAGGGATTCTACGAGCAGTACTTC
j_call: TRBJ2-1; v_call: TRBV6-8; d_call: -; clone_size: -; cdr3_aa: CASSYSAGAVQFF; cdr3_nt: TGTGCCAGCAGTTACTCGGCGGGGGCCGTTCAGTTCTTC
j_call: TRBJ2-5; v_call: TRBV5-4; d_call: TRBD2; clone_size: -; cdr3_aa: CASSRLAGIETQYF; cdr3_nt: TGTGCCAGCAGTAGACTAGCGGGGATAGAGACCCAGTACTTC
j_call: TRBJ1-3; v_call: TRBV7-3; d_call: -; clone_size: many; cdr3_aa: CASSRDGEPGNTIYF; cdr3_nt: TGTGCCAGCAGTCGAGACGGTGAACCTGGAAACACCATATATTTT